A selection of T cell receptor beta chains follows, all from one sample in a study of cytomegalovirus exposure and HLA in healthy donors. The method was immunoSEQ multiplex PCR; TCRdb's version includes in-frame clones alone and lacks a portion of them. This table has some 240,000 clones, nearly 95% appearing once. Specimen: PBMCs. Receptor source: a girl between 2 and 10 years old in good health and CMV-seronegative. Both conserved end residues are part of each CDR3. A D gene is named only where the DNA matches it firmly. Only part of the rows carry a size: once, few, many, or a class if the clone is expanded.

D gene,clone size,V gene,J gene,CDR3 protein,CDR3 DNA
TRBD1,.,TRBV28,TRBJ1-3,CASSTLQGTARGNTIYF,TGTGCCAGCAGTACGCTACAGGGGACGGCCAGGGGAAACACCATATATTTT
.,.,TRBV6-5,TRBJ2-3,CASSRLGDTQYF,TGTGCCAGCAGTCGACTTGGAGATACGCAGTATTTT
.,.,TRBV9,TRBJ2-1,CASSGTGIRAYEQFF,TGTGCCAGCAGCGGCACAGGGATTCGTGCTTATGAGCAGTTCTTC
TRBD1,.,TRBV4-2,TRBJ1-4,CASSPPQGSSANEKLFF,TGTGCCAGCAGCCCACCACAGGGGTCGTCGGCTAATGAAAAACTGTTTTTT
.,.,TRBV4-1,TRBJ2-6,CASTLPGQLSGANVLTF,TGCGCCAGCACCCTTCCGGGACAACTCTCTGGGGCCAACGTCCTGACTTTC
TRBD2,.,TRBV7-9,TRBJ2-3,CASSLWAGGPTDTQYF,TGTGCCAGCAGCTTGTGGGCGGGGGGGCCCACAGATACGCAGTATTTT
.,once,TRBV11-2,TRBJ1-1,CASSLFMNTEAFF,TGTGCCAGCAGCTTATTCATGAACACTGAAGCTTTCTTT
.,once,TRBV6-4,TRBJ2-7,CASSDSIGSHEQYF,TGTGCCAGCAGTGACTCTATCGGGAGTCACGAGCAGTACTTC
.,.,TRBV11-2,TRBJ1-1,CASSLSGVTEAFF,TGTGCCAGCAGCTTGTCGGGGGTGACTGAAGCTTTCTTT
TRBD2,.,TRBV5-4,TRBJ2-3,CASSLAGGLASTDTQYF,TGTGCCAGCAGCTTGGCGGGAGGCCTAGCCTCCACAGATACGCAGTATTTT
.,.,TRBV27,TRBJ1-5,CAGGVRQPQHF,TGTGCGGGCGGGGTCCGGCAGCCCCAGCATTTT
.,.,TRBV6-5,TRBJ2-2,CASTSRYTGELFF,TGTGCCAGCACCTCGCGCTACACCGGGGAGCTGTTTTTT
.,.,TRBV19,TRBJ2-7,CASSSAEGAYEQYF,TGTGCCAGTAGTTCGGCAGAGGGAGCCTACGAGCAGTACTTC
.,.,TRBV5-1,TRBJ2-1,CASSLPVASYNEQFF,TGCGCCAGCAGCTTGCCCGTAGCGTCCTACAATGAGCAGTTCTTC
TRBD1,.,TRBV7-9,TRBJ1-5,CASSPAGTGGVVYQPQHF,TGTGCCAGCAGCCCCGCCGGGACAGGGGGGGTGGTCTATCAGCCCCAGCATTTT
.,.,TRBV6-6,TRBJ2-1,CASSSYVSHPRNEQFF,TGTGCCAGCAGTTCCTACGTTAGCCATCCCCGCAATGAGCAGTTCTTC
.,.,TRBV5-6,TRBJ2-1,CASSLSNYHSTYNEQFF,TGTGCCAGCAGCTTGAGTAATTACCACAGTACCTACAATGAGCAGTTCTTC
.,.,TRBV6-1,TRBJ2-3,CASGEAGARHTQYF,TGTGCCAGCGGAGAGGCGGGGGCCCGTCATACGCAGTATTTT
TRBD2,.,TRBV29-1,TRBJ2-1,CSVEDGAGENYNEQFF,TGCAGCGTTGAAGACGGCGCGGGAGAAAACTACAATGAGCAGTTCTTC
.,.,TRBV6-1,TRBJ1-4,CASSPSWGGNEKLFF,TGTGCCAGCAGTCCAAGTTGGGGGGGGAATGAAAAACTGTTTTTT
.,.,TRBV4-2,TRBJ2-1,CASSHPRVDEQFF,TGTGCCAGCAGCCACCCTCGGGTTGATGAGCAGTTCTTC
.,.,TRBV29-1,TRBJ2-7,CSVGHQSYEQYF,TGCAGCGTTGGGCACCAGTCCTACGAGCAGTACTTC
.,.,TRBV27,TRBJ2-2,CASSLIGGARTGELFF,TGTGCCAGCAGTTTAATCGGAGGGGCGAGGACCGGGGAGCTGTTTTTT
.,.,TRBV19,TRBJ2-7,CASSIGQGPFSYEQYF,TGTGCCAGTAGTATAGGCCAGGGGCCCTTCTCCTACGAGCAGTACTTC
TRBD2,.,TRBV11-3,TRBJ2-5,CASSLNQAGGGGHETQYF,TGTGCCAGCAGCTTAAATCAGGCGGGAGGAGGGGGTCACGAGACCCAGTACTTC
.,.,TRBV6-1,TRBJ2-1,CASSTGTASEQFF,TGTGCCAGCAGTACCGGGACTGCCAGTGAGCAGTTCTTC
TRBD2,.,TRBV19,TRBJ2-1,CASSIDGWAGGRSYNEQFF,TGTGCCAGTAGTATAGATGGATGGGCGGGGGGGCGATCCTACAATGAGCAGTTCTTC
TRBD2,.,TRBV19,TRBJ2-3,CASSSGLLLGTDTQYF,TGTGCCAGTAGCTCGGGACTACTACTAGGCACAGATACGCAGTATTTT
.,.,TRBV10-3,TRBJ1-2,CAIKGQPNYGYTF,TGTGCCATCAAAGGACAGCCTAACTATGGCTACACCTTC
.,.,TRBV27,TRBJ2-1,CASSFRTEYNEQFF,TGTGCCAGCAGTTTCCGGACAGAATACAATGAGCAGTTCTTC
.,.,TRBV27,TRBJ1-2,CASNTDGRAYGYTF,TGTGCCAGCAATACCGATGGCAGGGCATATGGCTACACCTTC
TRBD2,.,TRBV4-1,TRBJ2-7,CASSQGGGGAYEQYF,TGCGCCAGCAGCCAAGGTGGTGGGGGGGCCTACGAGCAGTACTTC
TRBD2,.,TRBV19,TRBJ2-2,CASSILAGATGELFF,TGTGCCAGTAGTATACTAGCGGGAGCGACCGGGGAGCTGTTTTTT
.,.,TRBV7-8,TRBJ1-5,CASSFRQGDNQPQHF,TGTGCCAGCAGCTTTAGACAAGGGGACAATCAGCCCCAGCATTTT
.,.,TRBV6-1,TRBJ1-4,CASSEANTPTNEKLFF,TGTGCCAGCAGTGAAGCCAACACCCCAACTAATGAAAAACTGTTTTTT
TRBD1,.,TRBV5-8,TRBJ2-7,CASSWDSPVEQYF,TGTGCCAGCAGCTGGGACAGCCCTGTCGAGCAGTACTTC
.,.,TRBV19,TRBJ2-7,CASRPDTYSPYEQYF,TGTGCCAGTAGACCGGACACCTACTCCCCCTACGAGCAGTACTTC
TRBD2,.,TRBV5-6,TRBJ2-7,CASSFGGSPYEQYF,TGTGCCAGCAGCTTCGGCGGGAGCCCCTACGAGCAGTACTTC
TRBD2,.,TRBV7-2,TRBJ2-3,CASSPFPPGTSGTDTQYF,TGTGCCAGCAGCCCATTCCCTCCCGGGACTAGCGGCACAGATACGCAGTATTTT
.,.,TRBV5-5,TRBJ1-1,CASSLDTNTEAFF,TGTGCCAGCAGCTTAGACACGAACACTGAAGCTTTCTTT
.,.,TRBV28,TRBJ1-2,CASSSRFQMPGGAGYGYTF,TGTGCCAGCAGTTCCCGTTTCCAGATGCCTGGAGGGGCTGGGTATGGCTACACCTTC
.,.,TRBV27,TRBJ1-2,CASSLSYSLSRTSNYGYTF,TGTGCCAGCAGTTTATCGTACTCGTTGAGTCGGACTAGTAACTATGGCTACACCTTC
TRBD1,.,TRBV5-1,TRBJ2-3,CASSTGQGPDTQYF,TGCGCCAGCAGCACCGGACAGGGCCCAGATACGCAGTATTTT
TRBD2,.,TRBV18,TRBJ2-1,CASSPRSSGKDNEQFF,TGTGCCAGCTCACCACGGTCTAGCGGGAAAGACAATGAGCAGTTCTTC
TRBD1,.,TRBV7-9,TRBJ1-2,CASSSRDSLYGYTF,TGTGCCAGCAGCTCCCGGGACAGCTTATATGGCTACACCTTC
TRBD1,.,TRBV6-5,TRBJ2-5,CASTDRGQETQYF,TGTGCCAGCACTGACAGGGGGCAAGAGACCCAGTACTTC
.,.,TRBV7-6,TRBJ2-7,CASSLALDYEQYF,TGTGCCAGCAGCTTAGCACTCGACTACGAGCAGTACTTC
.,.,TRBV9,TRBJ2-3,CASSVGHSDTQYF,TGTGCCAGCAGCGTAGGTCACTCAGATACGCAGTATTTT
TRBD1,few,TRBV4-1,TRBJ1-2,CASSPIRTGQGYGYTF,TGCGCCAGCAGCCCGATCAGGACAGGGCAGGGCTATGGCTACACCTTC
TRBD1,.,TRBV5-1,TRBJ1-6,CASSWDRIYNSPLHF,TGCGCCAGCAGCTGGGACAGGATCTATAATTCACCCCTCCACTTT
.,.,TRBV9,TRBJ1-1,CASSVGDTVYTEAFF,TGTGCCAGCAGCGTAGGGGACACAGTATACACTGAAGCTTTCTTT
TRBD1,once,TRBV7-9,TRBJ1-1,CASSLGDRDNTEAFF,TGTGCCAGCAGCTTAGGCGACAGGGACAACACTGAAGCTTTCTTT
.,.,TRBV6-6,TRBJ1-1,CASSPRGGNTEAFF,TGTGCCAGCAGTCCTAGGGGGGGGAACACTGAAGCTTTCTTT
TRBD2,.,TRBV4-2,TRBJ2-7,CASSQDDLAGLRRYF,TGTGCCAGCAGCCAAGATGACCTAGCGGGGCTACGGCGGTACTTC
.,.,TRBV9,TRBJ1-1,CASSVEGSITEAFF,TGTGCCAGCAGCGTGGAGGGTTCGATCACTGAAGCTTTCTTT
TRBD1,.,TRBV7-6,TRBJ2-7,CASRASPGQGRHEQYF,TGTGCCAGCAGGGCTTCTCCGGGACAGGGACGTCACGAGCAGTACTTC